Listed below are T cell receptor beta chains from one sample, sequenced in a study of cytomegalovirus exposure and HLA in healthy donors. Using immunoSEQ multiplex PCR, the repertoire was profiled, and TCRdb retains in-frame clones only, with some absent. The sample has 150,000 or so clones; over 65% are singletons. Specimen: PBMCs. These receptors came from a young man in good health and CMV-seropositive. Each CDR3 is given with its conserved first and last residue. D genes are given only for firm matches. Size values are once, few and many counts, or a class for expanded clones, and some rows have none.

size	V	J	D	CDR3	DNA
NA	TRBV5-8	TRBJ2-6	TRBD1	CASSPRTGKSSGANVLTF	TGTGCCAGCAGCCCGCGGACAGGGAAAAGCTCTGGGGCCAACGTCCTGACTTTC
few	TRBV7-2	TRBJ1-2	NA	CASSSSYGYTF	TGTGCCAGCAGCTCCTCCTATGGCTACACCTTC
few	TRBV6-1	TRBJ2-1	TRBD2	CASRVSGRAGDEQFF	TGTGCCAGCAGGGTTAGCGGGAGGGCGGGGGATGAGCAGTTCTTC
NA	TRBV5-4	TRBJ2-2	NA	CASGLADTGELFF	TGTGCCAGCGGCTTGGCTGACACCGGGGAGCTGTTTTTT
few	TRBV15	TRBJ1-3	NA	CATSSLRLSSGNTIYF	TGTGCCACCAGCAGCCTCCGTCTCTCCTCTGGAAACACCATATATTTT
NA	TRBV7-9	TRBJ2-2	TRBD1	CASSPLRGPSVGELFF	TGTGCCAGCAGCCCCCTCAGGGGGCCCTCAGTCGGGGAGCTGTTTTTT
few	TRBV5-1	TRBJ2-3	TRBD1	CASTGTGGTDTQYF	TGCGCCAGCACCGGGACAGGGGGGACAGATACGCAGTATTTT
once	TRBV19	TRBJ1-2	NA	CASRSQPSGDYGYTF	TGTGCCAGTAGATCCCAGCCCTCGGGTGACTATGGCTACACCTTC
NA	TRBV7-9	TRBJ1-1	NA	CASSSQVNTEAFF	TGTGCCAGCAGCTCACAGGTGAACACTGAAGCTTTCTTT
NA	TRBV6-6	TRBJ1-6	TRBD1	CASSYRGDRAGSPLHF	TGTGCCAGCAGTTATCGGGGGGACAGGGCCGGGTCACCCCTCCACTTT
few	TRBV10-2	TRBJ1-1	TRBD1	CASTLTGAAFF	TGCGCCAGCACTCTGACAGGGGCAGCTTTCTTT
few	TRBV27	TRBJ1-6	NA	CASSLVRGGSPLHF	TGTGCCAGCAGTTTAGTGCGAGGAGGCTCACCCCTCCACTTT
NA	TRBV28	TRBJ1-6	TRBD1	CASSLDRASSALHF	TGTGCCAGCAGCCTGGACAGGGCGTCCAGTGCCCTCCACTTT
NA	TRBV27	TRBJ2-1	TRBD1	CASTPGTGYNEQFF	TGTGCCAGCACTCCCGGGACAGGGTACAATGAGCAGTTCTTC
NA	TRBV6-5	TRBJ1-6	NA	CASRTVSYNSPLHF	TGTGCCAGCAGGACAGTGAGCTATAATTCACCCCTCCACTTT
NA	TRBV6-5	TRBJ2-4	TRBD1	CASSYSGRGNDIQYF	TGTGCCAGCAGTTACTCTGGCAGGGGGAATGACATTCAGTACTTC
NA	TRBV7-2	TRBJ1-2	NA	CASSLQRDPNYGYTF	TGTGCCAGCAGCTTACAGCGTGATCCTAACTATGGCTACACCTTC
NA	TRBV6-4	TRBJ2-3	NA	CASSDGAGGTDTQYF	TGTGCCAGCAGTGACGGAGCAGGGGGCACAGATACGCAGTATTTT
once	TRBV10-3	TRBJ1-1	NA	CAISSRTMNTEAFF	TGTGCCATCAGCAGCAGGACAATGAACACTGAAGCTTTCTTT
NA	TRBV11-3	TRBJ2-5	TRBD1	CASSFGTGTETQYF	TGTGCCAGCAGCTTCGGGACAGGGACGGAGACCCAGTACTTC
NA	TRBV6-1	TRBJ1-1	NA	CASSGLWAPTEAFF	TGTGCCAGCAGTGGTCTCTGGGCCCCCACTGAAGCTTTCTTT
NA	TRBV5-4	TRBJ2-3	NA	CASSSDQGGTQYF	TGTGCCAGCAGCTCGGACCAGGGAGGTACGCAGTATTTT
few	TRBV6-5	TRBJ1-1	TRBD1	CASRTGQANTEAFF	TGTGCCAGCAGGACGGGACAGGCGAACACTGAAGCTTTCTTT
few	TRBV5-1	TRBJ2-3	TRBD2	CASRAGGTITDTQYF	TGCGCCAGTCGGGCGGGGGGTACTATCACAGATACGCAGTATTTT
NA	TRBV2	TRBJ2-5	TRBD2	CASSPSVGGEETQYF	TGTGCCAGCAGCCCCTCCGTTGGGGGGGAAGAGACCCAGTACTTC
NA	TRBV27	TRBJ2-3	NA	CASSLDSLTDTQYF	TGTGCCAGCAGTTTGGACAGCCTCACAGATACGCAGTATTTT
NA	TRBV30	TRBJ1-5	NA	CAWGPGHRDINQPQHF	TGTGCCTGGGGGCCGGGACATCGGGATATCAATCAGCCCCAGCATTTT
NA	TRBV27	TRBJ1-2	NA	CASSLTGNGYTF	TGTGCCAGCAGTTTAACAGGGAATGGCTACACCTTC
NA	TRBV28	TRBJ1-1	TRBD1	CASSTTGVGTEAFF	TGTGCCAGCTCGACGACAGGGGTCGGCACTGAAGCTTTCTTT
medium-sized	TRBV19	TRBJ1-2	NA	CASRPSREWGYTF	TGTGCCAGTCGGCCTTCCAGGGAATGGGGCTACACCTTC
NA	TRBV5-4	TRBJ1-2	TRBD1	CASTTDRLVGGYTF	TGTGCCAGCACCACGGACAGGCTAGTAGGGGGCTACACCTTC
NA	TRBV28	TRBJ1-4	TRBD1	CASTPGQGNTNEKLFF	TGTGCCAGCACCCCTGGACAGGGCAACACTAATGAAAAACTGTTTTTT
NA	TRBV7-2	TRBJ2-1	TRBD1	CASRLDRGTYNEQFF	TGTGCCAGCAGACTAGACAGGGGGACCTACAATGAGCAGTTCTTC
NA	TRBV28	TRBJ2-3	NA	CASTLKQVTDTQYF	TGTGCCAGCACCTTGAAACAGGTCACAGATACGCAGTATTTT
NA	TRBV7-7	TRBJ2-5	TRBD2	CASSLGLAGVETQYF	TGTGCTAGCAGCCTGGGACTAGCGGGGGTAGAGACCCAGTACTTC
NA	TRBV15	TRBJ2-2	NA	CATSPLSTGELFF	TGTGCCACCAGCCCCCTAAGCACCGGGGAGCTGTTTTTT
once	TRBV5-1	TRBJ2-2	NA	CASSSVGQGAGELFF	TGCGCCAGCAGCTCCGTGGGGCAGGGCGCCGGGGAGCTGTTTTTT
NA	TRBV2	TRBJ2-2	TRBD2	CASSKEAGATGELFF	TGTGCCAGCAGTAAAGAAGCGGGAGCAACCGGGGAGCTGTTTTTT
NA	TRBV4-2	TRBJ1-2	NA	CASSPPIEGGYTF	TGTGCCAGCAGCCCGCCAATTGAGGGTGGCTACACCTTC